Listed below are T cell receptor beta chains from one sample, sequenced in a study of blood T cell repertoires in COVID-19. Sequencing used immunoSEQ multiplex PCR; TCRdb keeps in-frame clones, though not all of them. The sample records some 320,000 clones, roughly nine tenths being singletons. Sequenced sample: PBMCs or T cells enriched from blood (not recorded which). The receptors here all came from a woman aged 25 to 39 who had been exposed to COVID-19. The CDR3 runs from the conserved cysteine through the conserved F or W. Size is stated for part of the rows, as once, few or many counts, or as a class when the clone is expanded.

J	size	V	CDR3
TRBJ1-2	.	TRBV9	CASSATGTYGYTF
TRBJ1-1	.	TRBV19	CASSIAGSGSEAFF
TRBJ2-1	.	TRBV6-1	CASSEVPGHKQFF
TRBJ1-6	.	TRBV19	CASSIGQASPLHF
TRBJ1-2	.	TRBV12-5	CASGWVGGTYGYTF
TRBJ1-2	.	TRBV7-2	CASSLSGWYGYTF
TRBJ1-5	.	TRBV4-2	CASSQAAGANQPQHF
TRBJ2-3	.	TRBV5-4	CASSLGTSTDTQYF
TRBJ2-7	few	TRBV6-1	CASSELGQPRQYF
TRBJ1-5	.	TRBV19	CASSILTVGNNQPQHF
TRBJ2-3	.	TRBV4-2	CASSPGQGGADTQYF
TRBJ1-2	.	TRBV7-8	CASSPKRTGDFGYTF
TRBJ2-7	once	TRBV5-1	CASSKDSLAYEQYF
TRBJ1-5	.	TRBV6-2/TRBV6-3	CASSYGDRDYSNQPQHF
TRBJ1-2	.	TRBV5-1	CASSAGTGLRGWGYGYTF
TRBJ1-1	once	TRBV7-2	CASEQGVNTEAFF
TRBJ2-3	.	TRBV19	CASTTGGAGTDTQYF
TRBJ1-5	.	TRBV12-3/TRBV12-4	CASSVQGRPQHF
TRBJ2-7	.	TRBV29-1	CSVSMADKGDEQYF
TRBJ2-1	once	TRBV19	CASSIMGQGNEQFF
TRBJ1-3	.	TRBV10-2	CASTPPAGSGNTIYF
TRBJ2-7	.	TRBV3-1/TRBV3-2	CASSPQGTGYEQYF
TRBJ2-7	few	TRBV5-1	CASSLSTGLESYEQYF
TRBJ2-7	.	TRBV5-1	CASTVDSSSYEQYF
TRBJ1-5	.	TRBV19	CASTPLGGHGNQPQHF
TRBJ1-2	.	TRBV5-1	CASRVLDSYGYTF
TRBJ1-2	.	TRBV2	CASSFSGESYTF
TRBJ2-2	.	TRBV19	CASSARQGLGELFF
TRBJ1-1	.	TRBV2	CASSRYAGAEAFF
TRBJ2-2	.	TRBV5-1	CASSLVSGGNTGELFF
TRBJ1-5	.	TRBV6-5	CASSYSVDSSTPQHF
TRBJ1-1	.	TRBV14	CASSQDRVTEAFF
TRBJ2-5	.	TRBV19	CASSMSRAETQYF
TRBJ1-5	.	TRBV4-3	CASSQESTGRQPQHF